These 23 T cell receptor beta chains share one sample of origin, sequenced in a study of blood T cell repertoires in COVID-19. Some clones are missing from TCRdb's copy, which holds only in-frame ones; the method was immunoSEQ multiplex PCR. The table has about 12,000 clones, 60% to 75% seen once. The specimen was peripheral blood. These receptors were taken from a man aged 60 to 75 with COVID-19, enrolled during active disease.

V and J are TRBV7-8 and TRBJ2-3, with D hard to call. Looked up from germline, CDR1 is SGHVS and CDR2 is FQNEAQ. The CDR3 loop spans 13 amino acids. Trimming took 1 base from V and 4 from J, leaving 6 bases between them. The CDR3 coding sequence is TGTGCCAGCAGCTTAGATGGGCCAGATACGCAGTATTTT. Encoded protein: CASSLDGPDTQYF.

V and J are TRBV19 and TRBJ2-3; D may be TRBD1 (6 bases). The V gene lost 2 bases and the J gene lost 3 bases, with 12 bases spanning the gap. CDR1 LNHDA and CDR2 SQIVND come from the germline V gene (reference sequence). This CDR3 is 15 amino acids long. CDR3: CASSIFGQGTDTQYF. The CDR3 DNA sequence: TGTGCCAGTAGTATATTCGGGCAGGGGACAGATACGCAGTATTTT.

CDR3 amino acids: CASSTNLGTPISGANVLTF. The CDR3 DNA is TGTGCCAGCAGCACGAACCTCGGGACACCCATCTCTGGGGCCAACGTCCTGACTTTC. V usage is TRBV5-6 and J usage is TRBJ2-6; possibly TRBD1 for D (6 bases). The germline V and J ends were trimmed by 4 bases and 0 bases, with 20 bases remaining between them. Germline values: CDR1 SGHDT, CDR2 YYEEEE. The CDR3 extends over 19 amino acids.

J is TRBJ1-1 and V is TRBV3-1 (or the pseudogene TRBV3-2); TRBD1 aligns across 7 bases. The CDR3 runs 14 residues. CDR1 is LGHDT and CDR2 is YNNKEL in the germline V gene (reference sequence). V lost 4 bases to trimming and J lost 5 bases; unmatched junction nucleotides: 7. The CDR3 region has the DNA TGTGCCAGCAGCCGATCACAGGGGATGACTGAAGCTTTCTTT. Translation: CASSRSQGMTEAFF.

The chain recombines TRBV29-1 with TRBJ1-1, with D perhaps TRBD1 (5 bases). From germline, CDR1 is SQVTM and CDR2 ANQGSEA. The CDR3 has 13 residues. Deletions cut 6 bases from V and 1 base from J, with 12 bases between. CDR3 DNA: TGCAGCGTACCTAAGGGGCCGAACACTGAAGCTTTCTTT. Its translation is CSVPKGPNTEAFF.

This clone occurred a few times. CDR3 sequence (DNA): TGTGCCAGCTCTCCCGACAGGGGACAGCCCCAGCATTTT. This translates into CASSPDRGQPQHF. The genes are TRBV18 and TRBJ1-5; 8 nucleotides match TRBD1. In germline, CDR1 is KGHSH, CDR2 LQKENI. The junction had 5 bases not matched to a gene; V was cut back by 6 bases and J by 7 bases. The CDR3 loop spans 13 amino acids.

This chain joins TRBV3-1 (or the pseudogene TRBV3-2) and TRBJ2-2; possibly TRBD2 for D (5 bases). V was pared by 5 bases and J by 0 bases, with 10 bases between. Germline CDR1 and CDR2: LGHDT and YNNKEL (reference sequence). The length of the CDR3 is 15 residues. CDR3 DNA: TGTGCCAGCAGCGAACTAGGAACGAACACCGGGGAGCTGTTTTTT. Protein sequence: CASSELGTNTGELFF.

This sequence joins TRBV6-4 and TRBJ2-7; 12 nucleotides match TRBD2. CDR3 length equals 19 residues. Germline loops: CDR1 MRHNA, CDR2 SNTAGT. V was clipped by 0 bases and J by 7 bases; unmatched bases: 16. The CDR3 here is CASSDSRVRLAGGPGEQYV. The CDR3 bases are TGTGCCAGCAGTGACTCGAGGGTTAGGCTAGCGGGAGGGCCGGGGGAGCAGTACGTC.

CDR3 coding DNA: TGTGCCAGCAGTCCCGGGACAGCCGACCTGAACACTGAAGCTTTCTTT. Residues: CASSPGTADLNTEAFF. V and J are TRBV25-1 and TRBJ1-1; TRBD1 agrees at 7 bases. Germline values: CDR1 MGHDK, CDR2 SYGVNS. CDR3 length: 16 amino acids. V lost 5 bases and J lost 0; bases outside the gene matches: 9. Together with reference TRBV25-1 and TRBJ1-1, the CDR3 gives the full variable domain: EADIYQTPRYLVIGTGKKITLECSQTMGHDKMYWYQQDPGMELHLIHYSYGVNSTEKGDLSSESTVSRIRTEHFPLTLESARPSHTSQYLCASSPGTADLNTEAFFGQGTRLTVV.

This chain links TRBV27 with TRBJ1-2, with 8 bases that match TRBD1. This CDR3 spans 16 amino acids. V dropped 4 bases and J dropped 6; count of bases not matched to a gene: 13. CDR1 and CDR2 (germline): MNHEY, SMNVEV (reference sequence). CDR3 amino acids: CASSSLGTGPTNGYTF. CDR3 sequence (DNA): TGTGCCAGCAGTTCCCTGGGGACAGGACCAACGAATGGCTACACCTTC.

This clone ranks as medium-sized (0.01 to 0.1%). The V call is TRBV15, the J call TRBJ2-7; TRBD1 agrees at 8 bases. The CDR3 extends over 14 amino acids. The germline gives CDR1 LNHNV, CDR2 YYDKDF (reference sequence). J gave up 3 bases and V 5 bases, and 6 bases lay outside the gene matches. This CDR3 reads CATSGMGQDYEQYF. The CDR3 nucleotides are TGTGCCACCAGCGGCATGGGACAGGACTACGAGCAGTACTTC.

This rearrangement joins TRBV27 to TRBJ2-7; D is unresolved. The length of the CDR3 is 11 residues. With 6 bases removed from V and 4 bases from J, the gap between germline ends came to 7 bases. Germline values: CDR1 MNHEY, CDR2 SMNVEV (reference sequence). The CDR3, as DNA: TGTGCCAGCAGGGGCTCGTACGAGCAGTACTTC. Its translation is CASRGSYEQYF.

By its share, this clone is medium-sized (0.01 to 0.1%). The rearrangement links TRBV6-1 to TRBJ1-4, with D perhaps TRBD1 (5 bases). V lost 4 bases, J lost 5 bases, and 20 bases lay in between. There are 17 residues in the CDR3. Germline V gives CDR1 MNHNS, CDR2 SASEGT. CDR3 DNA: TGTGCCAGCAGTGCTTTACCGGACATATCGGAGAATGAAAAACTGTTTTTT. Protein: CASSALPDISENEKLFF.

This chain links TRBV10-2 with TRBJ1-5; no definite D call. V gave up 0 bases and J gave up 5 bases, with 8 bases separating them. CDR3 length: 14 amino acids. The germline V gene has CDR1 WSHSY and CDR2 SAAADI. The CDR3 region has the DNA TGCGCCAGCAGTGAGTCCCAGACATATCAGCCCCAGCATTTT. As protein: CASSESQTYQPQHF.

This clone was seen a single time. The chain recombines TRBV10-3 with TRBJ2-5, with a possible D match to TRBD2 (6 bases). This CDR3 is built from 14 residues. Germline-derived CDR1 and CDR2 are ENHRY and SYGVKD. V was clipped by 1 base and J by 2 bases, with 8 bases between them. This chain's CDR3 is CAISEWDSQETQYF. The CDR3 DNA reads as TGTGCCATCAGTGAGTGGGACTCACAAGAGACCCAGTACTTC.

In its sample, this clone was seen a few times. The rearrangement joins TRBV5-1 to TRBJ1-5, with 8 bases aligning to TRBD1. Germline CDR1 is SGHRS and CDR2 is YFSETQ. The CDR3 loop spans 15 amino acids. The ends lost 4 bases at V and 2 bases at J; junction bases unmatched: 5. In nucleotides, the CDR3 is TGCGCCAGCAGCCCGGGGACAGGTCGCAATCAGCCCCAGCATTTT. It codes for CASSPGTGRNQPQHF.

This clone was picked up a small number of times. The chain couples TRBV4-2 to TRBJ2-1; D call uncertain. Germline V CDR1 and CDR2: LGHNA, YNFKEQ. This CDR3 is 15 amino acids long. The V end lost 2 bases, the J end lost 6 bases, and 14 bases lay between the germline ends. The CDR3 sequence is CASSQPNTGLNEQFF. Written as DNA, the CDR3 is TGTGCCAGCAGCCAACCTAATACTGGTCTCAATGAGCAGTTCTTC.

The chain couples TRBV19 to TRBJ1-1; no firm D call. Germline loops: CDR1 LNHDA, CDR2 SQIVND (reference sequence). This CDR3 contains 16 residues. Trimming removed 9 bases from V and 0 bases from J, with 20 bases in between. The CDR3 protein is CASQAFGSSMNTEAFF. CDR3 nucleotides: TGTGCCAGCCAAGCATTCGGTTCTTCTATGAACACTGAAGCTTTCTTT.

V gene TRBV28 combines with J gene TRBJ1-5; 8 nucleotides align to TRBD1. This CDR3 comprises 16 residues. Germline CDR1 is MDHEN and CDR2 is SYDVKM. The V gene end was trimmed by 6 bases and the J gene end by 2 bases; junction bases not matched to a gene: 9. CDR3 residues: CASSFSGGLGNQPQHF. CDR3 bases: TGTGCCAGCAGCTTTTCAGGGGGCCTGGGCAATCAGCCCCAGCATTTT.

J is TRBJ1-1 and V is TRBV5-1; maybe TRBD1 (5 bases). The CDR3 loop spans 13 amino acids. Germline V lookup: CDR1 SGHRS, CDR2 YFSETQ. V was clipped by 6 bases and J by 3 bases, with 12 bases between them. The CDR3 spells CASILRDYTEAFF. The CDR3 DNA is TGCGCCAGCATCCTCCGGGACTACACTGAAGCTTTCTTT.

This clone came up once. This chain joins TRBV18 and TRBJ2-1, with 11 bases that match TRBD2. Per germline, CDR1 KGHSH and CDR2 LQKENI. The V segment lost 0 bases and the J segment 7 bases; nucleotides outside the gene matches: 5. The CDR3 is 16 amino acids. CDR3 protein: CASSPPGLAGGNEQFF. The CDR3 bases are TGTGCCAGCTCACCACCTGGGCTAGCGGGAGGTAATGAGCAGTTCTTC.

This chain's CDR3 is CAITDRDYGYTF. As DNA, the CDR3 is TGTGCCATCACGGACAGGGACTATGGCTACACCTTC. This chain uses TRBV10-3 with TRBJ1-2; 8 positions agree with TRBD1. The length of the CDR3 is 12 residues. The J segment lost 3 bases and the V segment lost 7 bases, leaving 1 base of the junction unmatched. The germline V gene has CDR1 ENHRY and CDR2 SYGVKD.

This clone was seen only a few times. V is TRBV6-5 and J is TRBJ1-1; D gene unclear. CDR1 and CDR2 (germline): MNHEY, SVGAGI. V was clipped by 8 bases and J by 1 base, with 8 bases between them. This CDR3 is 12 amino acids long. The CDR3, as DNA: TGTGCCAGCGGACGGGGGAACACTGAAGCTTTCTTT. Protein: CASGRGNTEAFF.